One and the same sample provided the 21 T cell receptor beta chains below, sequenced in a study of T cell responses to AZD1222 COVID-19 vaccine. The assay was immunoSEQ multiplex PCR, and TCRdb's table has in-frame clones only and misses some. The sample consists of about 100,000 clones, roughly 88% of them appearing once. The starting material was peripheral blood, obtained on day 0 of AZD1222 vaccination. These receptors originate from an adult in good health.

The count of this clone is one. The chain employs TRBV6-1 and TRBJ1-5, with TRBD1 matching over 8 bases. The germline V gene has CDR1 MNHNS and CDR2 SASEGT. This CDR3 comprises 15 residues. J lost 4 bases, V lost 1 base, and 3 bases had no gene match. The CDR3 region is CASSEDRGYNQPQHF. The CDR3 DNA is TGTGCCAGCAGTGAAGACAGGGGGTATAATCAGCCCCAGCATTTT.

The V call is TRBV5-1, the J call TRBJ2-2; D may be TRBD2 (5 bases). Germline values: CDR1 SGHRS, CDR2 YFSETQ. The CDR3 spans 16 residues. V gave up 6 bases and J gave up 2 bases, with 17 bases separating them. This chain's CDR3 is CASIQGASGNTGELFF. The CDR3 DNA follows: TGCGCCAGCATCCAAGGCGCCAGCGGAAACACCGGGGAGCTGTTTTTT.

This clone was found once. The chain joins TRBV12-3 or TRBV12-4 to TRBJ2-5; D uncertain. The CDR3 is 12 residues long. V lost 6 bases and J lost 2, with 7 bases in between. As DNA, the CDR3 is TGTGCCAGCAGCCTGAATCAAGAGACCCAGTACTTC. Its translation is CASSLNQETQYF.

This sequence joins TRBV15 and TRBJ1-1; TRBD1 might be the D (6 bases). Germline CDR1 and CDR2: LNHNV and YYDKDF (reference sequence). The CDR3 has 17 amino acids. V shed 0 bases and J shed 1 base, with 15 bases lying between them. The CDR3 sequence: CATSRDGLGGQNTEAFF. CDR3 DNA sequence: TGTGCCACCAGCAGAGATGGGCTCGGGGGCCAGAACACTGAAGCTTTCTTT.

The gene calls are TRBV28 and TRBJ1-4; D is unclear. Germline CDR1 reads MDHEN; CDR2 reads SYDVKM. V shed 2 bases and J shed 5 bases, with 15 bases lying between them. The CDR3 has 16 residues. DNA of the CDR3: TGTGCCAGCAGTTTAAGTGGGCTCAGGACGAATGAAAAACTGTTTTTT. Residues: CASSLSGLRTNEKLFF.

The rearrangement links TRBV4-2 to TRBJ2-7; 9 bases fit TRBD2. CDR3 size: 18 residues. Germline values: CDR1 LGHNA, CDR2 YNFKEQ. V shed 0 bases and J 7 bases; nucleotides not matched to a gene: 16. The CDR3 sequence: CASSQDVFGGRARGEQYF. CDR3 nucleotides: TGTGCCAGCAGCCAAGATGTTTTCGGCGGGAGGGCCCGGGGGGAGCAGTACTTC.

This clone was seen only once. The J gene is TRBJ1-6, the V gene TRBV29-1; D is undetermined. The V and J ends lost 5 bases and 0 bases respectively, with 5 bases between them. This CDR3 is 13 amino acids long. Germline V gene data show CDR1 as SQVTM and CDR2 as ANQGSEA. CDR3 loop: CSVRSSYNSPLHF. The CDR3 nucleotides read TGCAGCGTTAGGAGCTCCTATAATTCACCCCTCCACTTT.

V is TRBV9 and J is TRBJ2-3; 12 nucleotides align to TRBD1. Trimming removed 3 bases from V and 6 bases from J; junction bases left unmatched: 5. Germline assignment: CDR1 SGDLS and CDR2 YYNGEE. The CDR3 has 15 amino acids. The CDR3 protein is CASSGRDRGPDTQYF. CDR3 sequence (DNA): TGTGCCAGCAGCGGCCGGGACAGGGGGCCCGATACGCAGTATTTT.

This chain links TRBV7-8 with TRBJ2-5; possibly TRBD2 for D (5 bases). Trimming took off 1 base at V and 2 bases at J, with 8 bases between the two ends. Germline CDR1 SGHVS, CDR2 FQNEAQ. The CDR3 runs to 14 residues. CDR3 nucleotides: TGTGCCAGCAGCTTAGACAGCGGACAAGAGACCCAGTACTTC. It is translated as CASSLDSGQETQYF. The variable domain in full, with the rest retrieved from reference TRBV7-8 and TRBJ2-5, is GAGVSQSPRYKVAKRGQDVALRCDPISGHVSLFWYQQALGQGPEFLTYFQNEAQLDKSGLPSDRFFAERPEGSVSTLKIQRTQQEDSAVYLCASSLDSGQETQYFGPGTRLLVL.

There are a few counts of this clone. The CDR3 nucleotides read TGTGCCAGCAGCTGGGGACAGGGTGGCGAGCAGTACTTC. Translated, it gives CASSWGQGGEQYF. The chain uses TRBV7-8 and TRBJ2-7; 9 bases match TRBD1. Germline values: CDR1 SGHVS, CDR2 FQNEAQ. This CDR3 contains 13 residues. The trim removed 4 bases at V and 6 bases at J, leaving 4 bases unmatched. Full variable domain (rest looked up from reference TRBV7-8 and TRBJ2-7): GAGVSQSPRYKVAKRGQDVALRCDPISGHVSLFWYQQALGQGPEFLTYFQNEAQLDKSGLPSDRFFAERPEGSVSTLKIQRTQQEDSAVYLCASSWGQGGEQYFGPGTRLTVT.

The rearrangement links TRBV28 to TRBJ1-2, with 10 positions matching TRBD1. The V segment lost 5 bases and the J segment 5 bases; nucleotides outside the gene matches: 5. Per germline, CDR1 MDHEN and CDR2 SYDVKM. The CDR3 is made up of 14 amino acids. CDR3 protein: CASSPDRGVYGYTF. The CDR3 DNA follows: TGTGCCAGCAGTCCGGACAGGGGGGTATATGGCTACACCTTC.

The CDR3 loop is CASSQETGLGSGNTIYF. As DNA, the CDR3 is TGCGCCAGCAGCCAAGAAACAGGGTTAGGGTCTGGAAACACCATATATTTT. The V call is TRBV4-1, the J call TRBJ1-3, with D tentatively TRBD1 (6 bases). This CDR3 contains 17 residues. Trimming took 0 bases from V and 1 from J, leaving 13 bases between them. The germline CDR1 and CDR2 sequences are MGHRA and YSYEKL.

In nucleotides, the CDR3 is TGTGCCAGCAGCCAAGATTTAGGACAGGGGATGCCTGAAGCTTTCTTT. Its translation: CASSQDLGQGMPEAFF. The chain uses TRBV4-2 and TRBJ1-1, with 9 bases matching TRBD1. The ends lost 0 bases at V and 6 bases at J; junction bases unmatched: 8. Germline V gene sequence: CDR1 LGHNA, CDR2 YNFKEQ. This CDR3 has 16 amino acids.

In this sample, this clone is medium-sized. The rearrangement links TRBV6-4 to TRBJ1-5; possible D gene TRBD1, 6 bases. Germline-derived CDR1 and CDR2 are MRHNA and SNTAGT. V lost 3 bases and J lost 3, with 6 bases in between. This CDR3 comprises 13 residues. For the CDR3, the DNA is TGTGCCAGCAGTGAGGGGGCCAATCAGCCCCAGCATTTT. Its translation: CASSEGANQPQHF.

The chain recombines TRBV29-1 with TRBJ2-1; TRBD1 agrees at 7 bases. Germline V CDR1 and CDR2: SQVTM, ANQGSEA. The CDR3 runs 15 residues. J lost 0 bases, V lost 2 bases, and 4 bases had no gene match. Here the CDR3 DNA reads TGCAGCGTTGAAAAGGACAGGAGCTCCTACAATGAGCAGTTCTTC. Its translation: CSVEKDRSSYNEQFF.

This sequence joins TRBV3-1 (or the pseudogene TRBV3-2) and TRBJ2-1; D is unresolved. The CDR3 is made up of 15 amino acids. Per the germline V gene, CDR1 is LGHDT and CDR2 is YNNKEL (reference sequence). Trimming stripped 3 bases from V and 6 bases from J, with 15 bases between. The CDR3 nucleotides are TGTGCCAGCAGCCAGGCTCCGGGCGGTTTCAATGAGCAGTTCTTC. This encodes CASSQAPGGFNEQFF.

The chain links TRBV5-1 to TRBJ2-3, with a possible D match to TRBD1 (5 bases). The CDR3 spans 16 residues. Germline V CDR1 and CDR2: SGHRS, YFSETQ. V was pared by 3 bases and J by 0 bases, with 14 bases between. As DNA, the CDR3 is TGCGCCAGCAGCTCCCTAGGACACAGTAGCACAGATACGCAGTATTTT. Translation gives CASSSLGHSSTDTQYF.

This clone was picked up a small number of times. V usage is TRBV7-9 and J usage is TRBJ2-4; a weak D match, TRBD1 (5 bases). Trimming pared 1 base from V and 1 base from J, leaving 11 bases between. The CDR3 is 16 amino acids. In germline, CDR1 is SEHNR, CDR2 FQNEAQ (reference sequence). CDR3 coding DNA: TGTGCCAGCAGCTTAGGGGCAGGGAAGGCCAAAAACATTCAGTACTTC. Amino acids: CASSLGAGKAKNIQYF.

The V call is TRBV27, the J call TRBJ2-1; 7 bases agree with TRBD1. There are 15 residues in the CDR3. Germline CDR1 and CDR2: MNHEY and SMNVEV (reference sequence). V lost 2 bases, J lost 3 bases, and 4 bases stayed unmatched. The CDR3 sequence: CASSLGTVVYNEQFF. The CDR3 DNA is TGTGCCAGCAGTTTAGGGACAGTTGTCTACAATGAGCAGTTCTTC.

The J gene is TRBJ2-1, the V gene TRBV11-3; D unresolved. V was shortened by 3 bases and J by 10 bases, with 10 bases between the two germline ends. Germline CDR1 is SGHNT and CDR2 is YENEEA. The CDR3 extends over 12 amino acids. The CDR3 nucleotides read TGTGCCAGCAGCTTGGCTGCTAGAGAGCAGTTCTTC. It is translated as CASSLAAREQFF.

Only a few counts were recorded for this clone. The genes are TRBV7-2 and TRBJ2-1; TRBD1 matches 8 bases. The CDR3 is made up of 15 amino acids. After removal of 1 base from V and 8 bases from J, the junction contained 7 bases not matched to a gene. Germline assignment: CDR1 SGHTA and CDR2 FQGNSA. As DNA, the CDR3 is TGTGCCAGCAGCTTAGGGACAGGGTATTTCGATGAGCAGTTCTTC. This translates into CASSLGTGYFDEQFF.